What follows is one T cell receptor (beta chain) and its context. The antigen is not known. With V trimmed by 1 base and J by 3 bases, 8 bases remained unmatched. Germline lookup yields CDR1 LGHNA and CDR2 YNFKEQ. The length of the CDR3 is 18 residues. The sample belongs to a study of T cells after yellow fever vaccination. MiXCR was run by TCRdb on the 5' RACE reads, yielding one entry per CDR3 protein. The sample holds about 340,000 distinct CDR3 sequences, roughly 4.3% seen once. Study results and limitations: It was a weaker secondary response, yet one that peaked faster, at day 5 versus 15. Contamination by abundant bulk-population clonotypes could be present in FACS-sorted repertoires.

The sequencing used PBMCs, collected 5 days after the yellow fever booster vaccination. The receptor was isolated from a man between 18 and 35 years old who received the YFV17D yellow fever vaccine. The chain combines TRBV4-2 with TRBJ2-2, with 10 bases identical to TRBD2. The CDR3 loop reads CASSQGLSGGADTGELFF. In nucleotides, the CDR3 is TGTGCCAGCAGCCAAGGATTAAGCGGGGGGGCGGACACCGGGGAGCTGTTTTTT.